Following are 4 T cell receptor beta chains from one sample sequenced in a study of T cell responses to AZD1222 COVID-19 vaccine. Only in-frame clones appear in the TCRdb table, and some are missing; sequencing was by immunoSEQ multiplex PCR. The data hold roughly 120,000 clones, with about nine tenths observed a single time. The sample consisted of peripheral blood, taken on day 0 of AZD1222 vaccination. Receptors originate from an adult in good health.

The chain couples TRBV5-6 to TRBJ1-2; 12 positions match TRBD1. After removal of 2 bases from V and 8 bases from J, the junction contained 10 bases not matched to a gene. CDR1 is SGHDT, CDR2 YYEEEE, per germline. CDR3 length: 16 residues. The DNA of the CDR3 is TGTGCCAGCAGCTTTCGCGGGACAGGGGGCGAAGACGGCTACACCTTC. Translating it yields CASSFRGTGGEDGYTF.

This rearrangement joins TRBV5-1 to TRBJ2-7; no definite D call. Looked up from germline, CDR1 is SGHRS and CDR2 is YFSETQ. V gave up 1 base and J gave up 0 bases, with 8 bases separating them. The CDR3 covers 14 residues. The CDR3 sequence is CASSLYLSSYEQYF. CDR3 DNA sequence: TGCGCCAGCAGCTTGTATTTGAGCTCCTACGAGCAGTACTTC.

V gene TRBV5-6 combines with J gene TRBJ1-3; no clear D. Trimming left V 1 base short and J 0 bases short, with 8 bases between. The CDR3 length is 15 residues. Germline values: CDR1 SGHDT, CDR2 YYEEEE. The chain's CDR3 is CASSLFGVSGNTIYF. The DNA for the CDR3 is TGTGCCAGCAGCTTGTTCGGAGTCTCTGGAAACACCATATATTTT.

The chain links TRBV4-2 to TRBJ1-6; TRBD1 matches 8 bases. Unmatched junction bases numbered 10, after V lost 3 bases and J lost 6 bases. This CDR3 is built from 17 residues. Germline V gene sequence: CDR1 LGHNA, CDR2 YNFKEQ. CDR3 protein: CASSQTTGQGRNSPLHF. In DNA form, the CDR3 reads TGTGCCAGCAGCCAGACAACAGGACAGGGTCGTAATTCACCCCTCCACTTT.